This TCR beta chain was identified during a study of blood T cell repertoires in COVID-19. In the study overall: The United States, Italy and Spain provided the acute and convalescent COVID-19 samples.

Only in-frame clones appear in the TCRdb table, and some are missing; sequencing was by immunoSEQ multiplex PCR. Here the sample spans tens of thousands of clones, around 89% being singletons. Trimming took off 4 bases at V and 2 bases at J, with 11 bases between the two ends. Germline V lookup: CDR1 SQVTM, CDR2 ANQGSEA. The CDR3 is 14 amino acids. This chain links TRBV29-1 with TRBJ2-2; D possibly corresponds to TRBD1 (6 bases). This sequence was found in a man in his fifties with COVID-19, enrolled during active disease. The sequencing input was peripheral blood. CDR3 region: CSVVGDINTGELFF. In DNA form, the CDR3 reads TGCAGCGTTGTTGGGGACATCAACACCGGGGAGCTGTTTTTT.